The 19 T cell receptor beta chains below all came from one sample that was sequenced in a study of cytomegalovirus exposure and HLA in healthy donors. PCR involved 60 Vbeta and 13 Jbeta primers. TCRdb keeps only in-frame clones here, not all; method: immunoSEQ multiplex PCR. The sample contains approximately 150,000 clones, roughly four fifths of which appear only once. Sequencing was carried out using PBMCs. These receptor sequences come from a female donor in good health and CMV-seronegative.

The V call is TRBV5-1, the J call TRBJ2-7; a weak D match, TRBD1 (6 bases). Germline V gene lookup returns CDR1 SGHRS and CDR2 YFSETQ. Trimming left V 0 bases short and J 7 bases short, with 20 bases between. This CDR3 region has 16 residues. CDR3 nucleotide sequence: TGCGCCAGCAGCTTGGCACCGGGACAAACACTTCGAGAGCAGTACTTC. The encoded protein is CASSLAPGQTLREQYF.

This chain connects TRBV28 to TRBJ2-3; D gene uncertain. This CDR3 comprises 11 residues. V shed 4 bases and J shed 3 bases, with 2 bases lying between them. Germline values: CDR1 MDHEN, CDR2 SYDVKM. The CDR3 DNA sequence: TGTGCCAGCAGTTCTACAGATACGCAGTATTTT. It translates to CASSSTDTQYF.

The CDR3 sequence: CSAERVNEQFF. The CDR3 DNA follows: TGCAGTGCTGAGCGGGTCAATGAGCAGTTCTTC. The V and J genes are TRBV20-1 and TRBJ2-1, with a tentative D call TRBD2 (6 bases). Between the trimmed V and J ends, which lost 5 bases and 6 bases, there was a span of 8 bases. CDR3 length: 11 amino acids. CDR1 DFQATT and CDR2 SNEGSKA come from the germline V gene (reference sequence).

V is TRBV11-2 and J is TRBJ2-3; 7 bases fit TRBD1. Trimming at V came to 0 bases and at J to 4 bases, leaving 7 bases not matched to a gene. This CDR3 spans 16 amino acids. CDR1 and CDR2 from the germline V gene are SGHAT and FQNNGV. The CDR3 reads CASSLDSRGHSDTQYF. CDR3 in DNA: TGTGCCAGCAGCTTAGATTCGAGGGGGCATTCAGATACGCAGTATTTT. Using reference TRBV11-2 and TRBJ2-3 for the parts outside the CDR3, the full variable domain is EAGVAQSPRYKIIEKRQSVAFWCNPISGHATLYWYQQILGQGPKLLIQFQNNGVVDDSQLPKDRFSAERLKGVDSTLKIQPAKLEDSAVYLCASSLDSRGHSDTQYFGPGTRLTVL.

The J gene is TRBJ2-3, the V gene TRBV29-1, with TRBD2 identical over 7 bases. Losses at the gene ends were 8 bases for V and 6 bases for J; bases not matched to a gene: 8. Germline values: CDR1 SQVTM, CDR2 ANQGSEA. The CDR3 consists of 12 residues. The CDR3 region is CSTKGRADTQYF. The CDR3 DNA reads TGCAGCACTAAGGGGAGGGCGGATACGCAGTATTTT.

This clone was picked up one time. The chain couples TRBV5-1 to TRBJ1-1; 7 bases match TRBD1. The CDR3 covers 14 residues. Germline V gene lookup returns CDR1 SGHRS and CDR2 YFSETQ. After removal of 5 bases from V and 4 bases from J, the junction contained 8 bases not matched to a gene. This CDR3 is CASRTGLGITEAFF. CDR3 nucleotides: TGCGCCAGCAGGACAGGGCTTGGGATCACTGAAGCTTTCTTT.

The chain combines TRBV7-9 with TRBJ1-2, with a weak D call TRBD1 (6 bases). Trimming stripped 5 bases from V and 0 bases from J, with 19 bases between. Germline lookup yields CDR1 SEHNR and CDR2 FQNEAQ (reference sequence). CDR3 length: 17 amino acids. The CDR3 bases are TGTGCCAGCAGCCCTTTTCCCAGGGGCCGGCCTAACTATGGCTACACCTTC. This translates into CASSPFPRGRPNYGYTF.

This clone appeared once. This chain uses TRBV10-1 with TRBJ1-2; D gene uncertain. The CDR3 runs 13 residues. The germline V and J ends were trimmed by 3 bases and 5 bases, with 10 bases remaining between them. Per the germline V gene, CDR1 is WNHNN and CDR2 is SYGVQD (reference sequence). The CDR3 coding sequence is TGCGCCAGCAGTGAAGACACCACTTATGGCTACACCTTC. Amino acid sequence: CASSEDTTYGYTF.

This rearrangement joins TRBV28 to TRBJ2-1, with 9 bases that match TRBD1. J was trimmed by 7 bases and V by 6 bases; bases with no gene match: 7. CDR3 size: 14 residues. The germline CDR1 and CDR2 sequences are MDHEN and SYDVKM. Here the CDR3 DNA reads TGTGCCAGCAGATTCACAGGGGGCAAGAATGAGCAGTTCTTC. Protein sequence: CASRFTGGKNEQFF. The variable domain in full, completed from reference TRBV28 and TRBJ2-1, reads DVKVTQSSRYLVKRTGEKVFLECVQDMDHENMFWYRQDPGLGLRLIYFSYDVKMKEKGDIPEGYSVSREKKERFSLILESASTNQTSMYLCASRFTGGKNEQFFGPGTRLTVL.

CDR3 sequence reads: CASESTGRTTEAFF. The CDR3 nucleotides are TGTGCCAGTGAATCGACAGGGCGCACCACTGAAGCTTTCTTT. V gene TRBV6-4 combines with J gene TRBJ1-1, with 7 nucleotides matching TRBD1. V was pared by 9 bases and J by 4 bases, with 11 bases of the junction left unmatched. The CDR3 is made up of 14 amino acids. Germline V gene lookup returns CDR1 MRHNA and CDR2 SNTAGT.

This clone was recorded only once. The chain has TRBV29-1 and TRBJ2-5, with 9 bases lining up with TRBD1. Germline CDR1 reads SQVTM; CDR2 reads ANQGSEA. With 1 base clipped from V and 4 bases from J, the junction kept 7 bases outside the gene matches. The CDR3 extends over 15 amino acids. CDR3 nucleotides: TGCAGCGTTGAAGGTCCAACAGGGGGCAGAGAGACCCAGTACTTC. Protein: CSVEGPTGGRETQYF. Full variable domain (missing parts from reference TRBV29-1 and TRBJ2-5): SAVISQKPSRDICQRGTSLTIQCQVDSQVTMMFWYRQQPGQSLTLIATANQGSEATYESGFVIDKFPISRPNLTFSTLTVSNMSPEDSSIYLCSVEGPTGGRETQYFGPGTRLLVL.

The chain uses TRBV19 and TRBJ1-5; a possible D gene is TRBD1 (5 bases). With 9 bases removed from V and 5 bases from J, the gap between germline ends came to 17 bases. In germline, CDR1 is LNHDA, CDR2 SQIVND (reference sequence). CDR3 length: 14 residues. This CDR3 reads CASRAGGFDQPQHF. The CDR3, as DNA: TGTGCCAGCAGAGCCGGGGGGTTTGATCAGCCCCAGCATTTT. Combining the CDR3 with reference TRBV19 and TRBJ1-5 gives the whole variable domain DGGITQSPKYLFRKEGQNVTLSCEQNLNHDAMYWYRQDPGQGLRLIYYSQIVNDFQKGDIAEGYSVSREKKESFPLTVTSAQKNPTAFYLCASRAGGFDQPQHFGDGTRLSIL.

This sequence joins TRBV5-6 and TRBJ2-5; 11 bases match TRBD1. Trimming cost V 2 bases and J 11 bases; bases outside gene matches: 8. The CDR3 is made up of 14 amino acids. Germline lookup yields CDR1 SGHDT and CDR2 YYEEEE. CDR3 residues: CASSFGQGAGEQYF. The CDR3 DNA reads TGTGCCAGCAGCTTTGGACAGGGGGCGGGAGAGCAGTACTTC.

This clone showed up just a few times. V gene TRBV19 combines with J gene TRBJ2-7, with 10 bases matching TRBD2. Germline CDR1 is LNHDA and CDR2 is SQIVND (reference sequence). This CDR3 contains 16 residues. The V and J ends lost 3 bases and 4 bases, in that order; junction bases with no gene match: 9. CDR3 nucleotide sequence: TGTGCCAGTAGTATTACAAGAGCGGGAGGGAAATACGAGCAGTACTTC. It yields the protein CASSITRAGGKYEQYF.

The chain combines TRBV12-5 with TRBJ2-6; 7 nucleotides agree with TRBD1. Trimming cost V 7 bases and J 0 bases; bases outside gene matches: 9. Looked up from germline, CDR1 is LGHNT and CDR2 is FRNRAP. CDR3 length: 17 amino acids. The CDR3 region is CASDSGTVSSGANVLTF. CDR3 nucleotide sequence: TGTGCTAGTGATTCCGGGACAGTGTCCTCTGGGGCCAACGTCCTGACTTTC.

The J gene is TRBJ2-1, the V gene TRBV29-1; possibly TRBD2 for D (7 bases). CDR1 is SQVTM and CDR2 is ANQGSEA in the germline V gene. CDR3 length: 12 amino acids. With 5 bases removed from V and 3 bases from J, the gap between germline ends came to 8 bases. The CDR3 reads CSVRGGYNEQFF. The DNA for the CDR3 is TGCAGCGTTAGGGGGGGCTACAATGAGCAGTTCTTC.

CDR3 in DNA: TGTGCCAGCAGTTACTCAACAGGGAGCTCCTACGAGCAGTACTTC. Translated: CASSYSTGSSYEQYF. The chain is built from TRBV6-5 and TRBJ2-7, with D possibly matching TRBD1 (6 bases). The germline gives CDR1 MNHEY, CDR2 SVGAGI. The V gene lost 0 bases and the J gene lost 0 bases, with 9 bases spanning the gap. The CDR3 covers 15 residues.

This clone was recorded only once. The J gene is TRBJ1-1, the V gene TRBV4-1, with TRBD1 identical over 8 bases. The CDR3 extends over 14 amino acids. After removal of 5 bases from V and 7 bases from J, the junction contained 9 bases not matched to a gene. Germline-derived CDR1 and CDR2 are MGHRA and YSYEKL. CDR3 sequence: CASSARQGQNEAFF. In DNA form, the CDR3 reads TGCGCCAGCAGCGCTCGACAGGGGCAAAATGAAGCTTTCTTT.

The rearrangement links TRBV19 to TRBJ1-3; no reliable D call. Trimming cost V 7 bases and J 1 base, with 17 bases left between them. The length of the CDR3 is 16 residues. Germline V lookup: CDR1 LNHDA, CDR2 SQIVND (reference sequence). The CDR3 DNA reads TGTGCCAGTAACCTAGGGAGGGTTGGATCTGGAAACACCATATATTTT. Translation: CASNLGRVGSGNTIYF.